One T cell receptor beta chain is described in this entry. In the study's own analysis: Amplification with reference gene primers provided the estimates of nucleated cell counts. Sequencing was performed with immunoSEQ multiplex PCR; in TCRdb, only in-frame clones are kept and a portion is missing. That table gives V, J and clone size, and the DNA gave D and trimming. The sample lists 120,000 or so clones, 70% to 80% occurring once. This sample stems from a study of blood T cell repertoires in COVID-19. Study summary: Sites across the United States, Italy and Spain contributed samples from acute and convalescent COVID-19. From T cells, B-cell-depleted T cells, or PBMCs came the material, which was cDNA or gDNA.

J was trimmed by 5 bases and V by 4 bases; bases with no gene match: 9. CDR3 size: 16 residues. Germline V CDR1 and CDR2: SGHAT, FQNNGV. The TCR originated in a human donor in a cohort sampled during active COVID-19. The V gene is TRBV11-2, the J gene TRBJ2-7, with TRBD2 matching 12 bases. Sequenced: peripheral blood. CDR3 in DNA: TGTGCCAGCAGCTCCAGACGCCTAGCGGGGGGGAACGAGCAGTACTTC. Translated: CASSSRRLAGGNEQYF. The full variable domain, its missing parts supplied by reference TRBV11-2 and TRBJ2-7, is EAGVAQSPRYKIIEKRQSVAFWCNPISGHATLYWYQQILGQGPKLLIQFQNNGVVDDSQLPKDRFSAERLKGVDSTLKIQPAKLEDSAVYLCASSSRRLAGGNEQYFGPGTRLTVT.